This T cell receptor (beta chain) was identified during a study of blood T cells in healthy people across ages (dated by TCRdb to between 2015 and 2017). Notes on the research overall: In model experiments, roughly one uniquely barcoded TCR beta cDNA molecule per two T cells was captured by template switching. Using deep sequencing normalized with unique cDNA molecular identifiers, the study measured how TCR beta repertoire diversity changes with age. Donors were grouped into four age groups: young (average approximately 15 years), middle-aged (39), aged (around 60) and long-lived (approximately 82). To avoid experimental bias, donors of different ages were distributed randomly across sequencing lanes. Using the same blood draw, the study looked at two additional independent replicas of 1 million unique cDNA reads for two donors, one aged 18 to 29 and the other aged 80 or older. Broader findings and caveats from the paper: Estimates of total diversity based on one million sequenced T cells were regarded as lower bounds and as underestimates. A strong correlation was found between observed TCR beta diversity and the percentage of naive T cells measured by flow cytometry. Bulk unsorted PBMC profiling prevented conclusive comparison of naive and antigen-experienced compartments. Observed TCR beta diversity per million T cells fell roughly linearly with age, and a significant reduction was already apparent by age roughly 40. Because the CMV infection status of the donors was unknown, age-related changes in expanded clonotypes may potentially have been confounded. Compared with the aged group, the long-lived group had more naive CD4+ T cells, fewer expanded clones and increased TCR diversity, a pattern suggesting age selection.

Comment on this clonotype: Its recognized antigen is unknown. Germline and junction disagree at one end, which may indicate a read error.

Donors were a few dozen systemically healthy Caucasian individuals from Russia aged roughly 6 to 95 years. Each donor gave around 9.5 milliliters of peripheral blood, collected into EDTA-treated Vacutainer tubes. Ficoll-Paque density-gradient centrifugation was used to isolate PBMCs, with at least 7 million per sample. Trizol reagent was used to extract total RNA from PBMCs, with at least 6 micrograms per sample. Naive CD45RAhigh/CD27high T cell percentages were measured by flow cytometry on a PBMC aliquot from every donor. Receptor amplification or capture employed 5' RACE. The run used an Illumina HiSeq 2500. The second PCR ran for roughly 6 to 11 cycles and used a J-beta primer mix along with a sample-barcoded 5' primer. Each TCR beta cDNA molecule received a unique molecular identifier from a template-switch 5' adaptor carrying 12 random nucleotides. Each sample yielded at least 3 million CDR3-containing paired-end reads. All of the RNA was converted into first-strand cDNA using the Mint cDNA synthesis kit, with a TRBC-specific oligonucleotide serving as the primer. Following uracil-DNA glycosylase treatment, a first 18-cycle PCR with universal primers M1SS and BC2_uni_R was performed on all cDNA. The original pipeline was this. For normalization, 1 million high-quality reads, each with a distinct molecular identifier, were randomly selected from each sample. Reads sharing molecular identifiers were discarded rather than binned into consensus sequences. MiTCR, set to a Q25 quality threshold and the strictest error-elimination algorithm, was used for CDR3 identification, clonotype clustering and error correction. A nonparametric unseen species model with Euler transformation was used to estimate a lower bound on total TCR beta diversity. The raw public data were reprocessed by TCRdb itself: fastp quality trimming at Q25, MiXCR clonotype calling, in-frame beta chains only. Each CDR3 protein appears once, grouped with its most common genes and DNA. TCRdb, rather than the study authors, made the V and J calls. Present in this sample are 1.5 million to 2 million distinct CDR3 sequences, roughly 27% of which were seen just once. More than 6% of the sample lies in the top ten.

CDR1 and CDR2, per the germline V gene, are SNHLY and FYNNEI. The CDR3 holds 17 amino acids from the cysteine to the phenylalanine. Only the CDR3 region is kept as DNA, spanning 51 bases read in frame from base 1. The chain joins TRBV2 to TRBJ2-3; 10 bases in the middle match TRBD2. The sequence was obtained from a woman aged 25 to 39 in good health. Sequencing was done on a sample of blood. This receptor has the CDR3 CASSSAQLAGSTDTQYF. The base sequence is TGTGCCAGCAGTTCCGCCCAACTAGCGGGGAGCACGGATACGCAGTATTTT.